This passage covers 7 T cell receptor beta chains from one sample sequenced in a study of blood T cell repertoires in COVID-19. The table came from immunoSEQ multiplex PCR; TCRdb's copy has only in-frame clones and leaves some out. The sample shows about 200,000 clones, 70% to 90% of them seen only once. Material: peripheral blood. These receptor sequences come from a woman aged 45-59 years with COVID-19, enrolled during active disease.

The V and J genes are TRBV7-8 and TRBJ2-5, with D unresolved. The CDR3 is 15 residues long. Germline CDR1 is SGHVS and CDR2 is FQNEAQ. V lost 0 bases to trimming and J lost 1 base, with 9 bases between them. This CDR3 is CASSLAIRSQETQYF. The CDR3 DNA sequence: TGTGCCAGCAGCTTAGCGATACGGAGCCAAGAGACCCAGTACTTC.

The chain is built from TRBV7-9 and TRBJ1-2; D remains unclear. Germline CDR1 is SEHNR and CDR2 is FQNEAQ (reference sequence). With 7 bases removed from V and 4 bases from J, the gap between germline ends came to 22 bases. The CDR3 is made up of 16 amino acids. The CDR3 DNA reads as TGTGCCAGCAATGAGGGCTGGCAGGCTTCCATCTATGGCTACACCTTC. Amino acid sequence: CASNEGWQASIYGYTF.

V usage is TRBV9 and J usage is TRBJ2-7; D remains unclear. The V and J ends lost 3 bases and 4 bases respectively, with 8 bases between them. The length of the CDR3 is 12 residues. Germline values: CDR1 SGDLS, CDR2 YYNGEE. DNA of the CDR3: TGTGCCAGCAGCGGGGCGAGATACGAGCAGTACGTC. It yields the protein CASSGARYEQYV.

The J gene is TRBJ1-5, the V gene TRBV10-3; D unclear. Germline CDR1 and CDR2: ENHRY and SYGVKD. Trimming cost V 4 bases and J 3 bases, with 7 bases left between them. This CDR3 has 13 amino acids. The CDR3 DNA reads TGTGCCATCAGTGCACAGCTCAATCAGCCCCAGCATTTT. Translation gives CAISAQLNQPQHF.

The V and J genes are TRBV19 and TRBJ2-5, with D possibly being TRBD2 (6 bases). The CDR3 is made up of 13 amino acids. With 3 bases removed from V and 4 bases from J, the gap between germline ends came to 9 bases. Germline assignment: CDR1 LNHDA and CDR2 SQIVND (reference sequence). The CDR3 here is CASSMGGLETQYF. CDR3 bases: TGTGCCAGTAGTATGGGAGGTTTAGAGACCCAGTACTTC.

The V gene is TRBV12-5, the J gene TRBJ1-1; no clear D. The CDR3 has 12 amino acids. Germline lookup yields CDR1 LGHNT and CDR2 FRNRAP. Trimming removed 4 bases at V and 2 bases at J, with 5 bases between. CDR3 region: CASGYSNTEAFF. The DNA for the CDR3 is TGTGCTAGTGGTTACAGTAACACTGAAGCTTTCTTT.

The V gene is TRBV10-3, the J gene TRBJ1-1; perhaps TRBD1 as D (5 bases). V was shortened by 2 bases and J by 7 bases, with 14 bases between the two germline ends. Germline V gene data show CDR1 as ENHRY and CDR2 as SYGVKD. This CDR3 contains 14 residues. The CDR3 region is CAISEGGGVVEAFF. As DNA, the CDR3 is TGTGCCATCAGTGAGGGGGGAGGGGTAGTTGAAGCTTTCTTT.